This T cell receptor beta chain was recorded in a study of metastatic and nonmetastatic thyroid tumors. With respect to this clone: Its specificity is not known.

Study observations and caveats: For both blood and tumor, malignant thyroid tumors reportedly showed significantly higher TCR beta diversity than benign nodules did.

The V gene's germline CDR1 is SGHAT and CDR2 FQDESV (reference sequence). The ends lost 8 bases at V and 3 bases at J; junction bases unmatched: 10. The CDR3 length is 15 residues. Original methodology: Variation in CDR3 across clinicopathological groups served as the basis for constructing a distant-metastasis classifier in papillary thyroid cancer. TCRdb re-called clones via MiXCR from the PCR reads. These V and J calls rely on TCRdb rather than the paper's analysis. Found here are fewer than 40,000 clones, around a quarter of them singletons; the top ten hold 9% to 10%. Each patient went into thyroid surgery without having received any treatment.

Sequencing input: blood. The rearrangement links TRBV11-1 to TRBJ2-3, with TRBD2 identical over 8 bases. The TCR was taken from a female donor with papillary thyroid cancer or a benign thyroid nodule (not recorded which). Some clones in this sample may be carry-over from other donors' samples. The CDR3 DNA reads TGTGCCAGCCAAAAACTAGCGGTGGTAACAGATACGCAGTATTTT. Translating gives CASQKLAVVTDTQYF.